This T cell receptor beta chain was found in a study of CXCR3-negative and CXCR3-positive naive CD8 T cells. Study-level information: Each library held about 1.5 +/- 0.3 million TRB reads, about 140 million in total.

The CDR3 length is 17 residues. The germline gives CDR1 DFQATT, CDR2 SNEGSKA (reference sequence). In regard to this clonotype: What it recognizes is unknown.

The authors made the TRB cDNA libraries by 5' RACE using UMI labels. TCRdb reprocessed the 5' RACE reads; each CDR3 protein has one entry and no DNA is given. The sample's table shows 40,000 to 45,000 distinct CDR3 sequences. Broader study findings: Naive cells used TRBV-TRBJ genes in much the same way whether CXCR3-negative or CXCR3-positive; memory cells did not. Naive subsets did not differ in surface CD5, and TRB CDR3 properties served to infer TCR strength.

Each CD8+ T cell subset was sorted in triplicate, some 270,000 cells each. V usage is TRBV20-1 and J usage is TRBJ1-1. The receptor was isolated from a human donor in good health. Some clones in this sample may be carry-over from other donors' samples. Source material: memory CD8+ T cells from blood. This chain's CDR3 is CNSRDNREGYGNTEAFF.